This T cell receptor (beta chain) was sequenced during a study of cytomegalovirus exposure and HLA in healthy donors. Overall study results and limits: The majority of TCR sequences were rare, yet some public TCRs appeared in many donors.

Primers: 60 Vbeta forward and 13 Jbeta reverse. Some clones are missing from TCRdb's copy, which holds only in-frame ones; the method was immunoSEQ multiplex PCR. The sample has 100,000 or so clones, about 80% seen once; the top ten hold around 6.7%. The CDR3 runs to 18 residues. V lost 2 bases to trimming and J lost 0 bases, with 17 bases between them. Germline lookup yields CDR1 SEHNR and CDR2 FQNEAQ (reference sequence). This clone came up a few times. Antigen unknown. The chain links TRBV7-9 to TRBJ2-4, with D perhaps matching TRBD1 (6 bases). The sample comprised PBMCs. The receptor was derived from a man younger than 40 in good health and CMV-seronegative. The CDR3 spells CASSLNGQLKVAKNIQYF. The DNA for the CDR3 is TGTGCCAGCAGCTTAAACGGACAGCTGAAGGTAGCCAAAAACATTCAGTACTTC.